A selection of T cell receptor beta chains follows, all from one sample in a study of blood T cell repertoires in COVID-19. Assay used: immunoSEQ multiplex PCR; TCRdb lists only in-frame clones, some missing. The profile shows about 150,000 clones, approximately 80% of them singletons. Sequenced sample: peripheral blood. The receptor set was obtained from a woman aged 80 or over with COVID-19, enrolled during active disease. Both conserved end residues are part of each CDR3. The order of the fields is clone size, V gene, CDR3 protein. Expanded clones are given a class, and other clones once, few, many or no size at all.

>NA|TRBV14
CASSQIRDTGELFF
>NA|TRBV3-1/TRBV3-2
CASSQGGARSGNTIYF
>NA|TRBV18
CASSSAQGSLGANVLTF
>NA|TRBV18
CASSSREDNSPLHF
>NA|TRBV6-5
CASRTDSYNNSPLHF
>NA|TRBV10-3
CAIGATGLVTDTQYF
>NA|TRBV5-6
CASTPGGWSAQETQYF
>NA|TRBV19
CASSTDSYGYTF
>NA|TRBV2
CASSVGTRTGELFF
>once|TRBV19
CRGQGAYYGYTF
>NA|TRBV7-9
CASSLLDWSSYNEQFF
>NA|TRBV28
CASGGARGYTF
>NA|TRBV3-1/TRBV3-2
CASSQEPGLAYEQYF
>NA|TRBV5-1
CASSADRGRGETQYF
>NA|TRBV7-2
CASSLARNYEQYF
>NA|TRBV5-1
CASREGTQETQYF
>NA|TRBV5-1
CASSLTLQLNTEAFF
>NA|TRBV27
CASRLAGGGNEQFF
>NA|TRBV2
CASKGQGVFQPQHF
>NA|TRBV10-3
CAIRGLAGGGEQYF
>NA|TRBV5-1
CASSYGQGASNEQFF
>NA|TRBV28
CASSPYSNQPQHF
>NA|TRBV5-1
CASSPREGASSPLHF
>NA|TRBV3-1/TRBV3-2
CASSPTTQASYGYTF
>NA|TRBV20-1
CSASLDTNTEAFF
>once|TRBV19
CASSILRGNYGYTF
>few|TRBV7-8
CASSASGTGELFF
>once|TRBV9
CARRGGGLDQPQHF
>NA|TRBV7-9
CASSPQTGSSYEQYF
>NA|TRBV9
CASSVSPVPYNEQFF
>NA|TRBV9
CASSVVGLASNTGELFF
>NA|TRBV29-1
CSVEGTSGEQYF
>NA|TRBV10-2
CASSVDADTQYF
>once|TRBV6-6
CASSYSRAGRAEAFF
>NA|TRBV5-4
CASSSDTYGYTF
>NA|TRBV6-5
CASSYSRSVSGNTIYF
>NA|TRBV24-1
CATSDATGYYGYTF
>NA|TRBV19
CASSPRDGGNSPLHF
>NA|TRBV15
CATSREIGDQPQHF
>NA|TRBV20-1
CSASTPAGGNQPQHF
>NA|TRBV5-4
CASSSPTTGGTEAFF
>few|TRBV11-2
CASSSTGGSGNTIYF
>NA|TRBV5-1
CASGREGKLGEKLFF
>once|TRBV11-2
CASSPGTSGQTQYF
>NA|TRBV18
CASSPTAANTGELFF
>NA|TRBV10-3
CAISSGQASTSTDTQYF
>NA|TRBV7-9
CASSLGQVEDQPQHF
>NA|TRBV28
CASSFRFGRLNEQFF
>NA|TRBV28
CASSPPKRRGANTGELFF
>once|TRBV5-1
CASSLALVVSTGELFF
>few|TRBV29-1
CSVQTGTYEQYF
>NA|TRBV2
CASSGQGGTEAFF
>once|TRBV18
CASSLTRTGDTQYF
>NA|TRBV6-5
CASTPDRGNQPQHF
>NA|TRBV6-5
CASKNRGGTEAFF
>NA|TRBV10-3
CASRRQGQETQYF
>NA|TRBV21-1
CASSSQPGQQETQYF
>NA|TRBV7-2
CASSWVRLAGSQGETQYF
>NA|TRBV7-8
CASSSWGGAMNQPQHF
>NA|TRBV28
CASSSPAGSYEQYF